Below, 10 T cell receptor beta chains from the same sample are listed, as sequenced in a study of T-cell memory formation after mild COVID-19. TCRdb analysed the 5' RACE reads with MiXCR anew, one entry per CDR3 protein. The sample records about 440,000 distinct CDR3 sequences, 20% being singletons. Sequenced sample: PBMCs or a T cell subset sorted from them (not recorded which). Every receptor here comes from an adult woman who had mild COVID-19 (a few samples of this study predate the infection). Cell type and time point are not known.

This rearrangement joins TRBV4-1 to TRBJ1-4, with D perhaps TRBD1 (5 bases). Germline V gives CDR1 MGHRA, CDR2 YSYEKL. Between the trimmed V and J ends, which lost 0 bases and 8 bases, there was a span of 13 bases. This CDR3 has 15 residues. Here the CDR3 reads CASSQERQSGEKLFF. CDR3 bases: TGCGCCAGCAGCCAAGAACGACAGAGTGGAGAAAAACTGTTTTTT.

There are a few counts of this clonotype. This chain connects TRBV20-1 to TRBJ2-3; D is uncertain. Germline CDR1 and CDR2: DFQATT and SNEGSKA (reference sequence). Trimming cost V 1 base and J 2 bases, with 10 bases left between them. CDR3 length: 14 amino acids. The CDR3 reads CSARAVQYTDTQYF. For the CDR3, the DNA is TGCAGTGCTAGAGCGGTACAGTACACAGATACGCAGTATTTT.

This clonotype is a singleton in its sample. The rearrangement links TRBV15 to TRBJ2-1; tentatively, D is TRBD1 or TRBD2 (5 bases each). The CDR3 loop spans 15 amino acids. Between the trimmed V and J ends, which lost 1 base and 1 base, there was a span of 8 bases. CDR1 is LNHNV and CDR2 is YYDKDF in the germline V gene (reference sequence). This chain's CDR3 is CATSRAWGSYNEQFF. The DNA for the CDR3 is TGTGCCACCAGCAGAGCCTGGGGGTCCTACAATGAGCAGTTCTTC.

There are a few counts of this clonotype. V is TRBV6-2 or TRBV6-3 and J is TRBJ2-2; possibly TRBD1 or TRBD2 for D (5 bases each). Trimming removed 2 bases at V and 2 bases at J, with 15 bases between. This CDR3 comprises 17 residues. CDR1 is MNHEY, CDR2 SVGEGT, per germline. The CDR3 nucleotides read TGTGCCAGCAGTTACACACCCCTGGGGGTAAACACCGGGGAGCTGTTTTTT. Translated, it gives CASSYTPLGVNTGELFF.

This clonotype was recorded a few times. This rearrangement joins TRBV19 to TRBJ2-7; perhaps D is TRBD1 or TRBD2 (6 bases each). Germline lookup yields CDR1 LNHDA and CDR2 SQIVND (reference sequence). This CDR3 spans 14 amino acids. The V and J ends lost 5 bases and 6 bases respectively, with 17 bases between them. The CDR3 DNA reads as TGTGCCAGTAGTGCGGGGCAGGGGTCCGGCGAGCAGTACTTC. Translating gives CASSAGQGSGEQYF.

This clonotype occurred a few times. The chain combines TRBV5-1 with TRBJ2-2; possibly TRBD2 for D (6 bases). CDR1 is SGHRS and CDR2 is YFSETQ in the germline V gene. V was cut by 5 bases and J by 4 bases, with 18 bases left in between. The CDR3 runs to 16 residues. CDR3 sequence (DNA): TGCGCCAGCAGTTCTCACACCGGGAGTGTCACCGGGGAGCTGTTTTTT. Translation gives CASSSHTGSVTGELFF.

Only a few counts were recorded for this clonotype. The J gene is TRBJ1-2, the V gene TRBV20-1; D is unclear. The germline V gene has CDR1 DFQATT and CDR2 SNEGSKA (reference sequence). V was cut by 1 base and J by 4 bases, with 19 bases left in between. The CDR3 extends over 16 amino acids. CDR3: CSARAPARRSFYGYTF. DNA of the CDR3: TGCAGTGCTAGAGCCCCGGCCAGACGATCATTCTATGGCTACACCTTC.

The chain couples TRBV3-1 to TRBJ2-7; D is unclear. From germline, CDR1 is LGHDT and CDR2 YNNKEL (reference sequence). This CDR3 is built from 12 residues. The V and J ends lost 2 bases and 7 bases respectively, with 9 bases between them. CDR3 loop: CASSQYSWEQYF. The CDR3 DNA follows: TGTGCCAGCAGCCAATACTCTTGGGAGCAGTACTTC.

V usage is TRBV7-9 and J usage is TRBJ2-7, with D unresolved. This CDR3 is built from 12 residues. Trimming shortened V by 5 bases and J by 4 bases, and 9 bases separated the two germline ends. The germline V gene encodes CDR1 SEHNR and CDR2 FQNEAQ (reference sequence). The CDR3 DNA reads as TGTGCCAGCAGCCCCAACCTATACGAGCAGTACTTC. Amino acids: CASSPNLYEQYF.

The chain has TRBV30 and TRBJ1-1; 10 bases fit TRBD1. This CDR3 comprises 14 residues. CDR1 and CDR2 (germline): GTSNPN, SVGIG (reference sequence). J was trimmed by 10 bases and V by 1 base; bases with no gene match: 9. Written as DNA, the CDR3 is TGTGCCTGGAGTGGGGACAGGGGCCCCGGGGGAGCTTTCTTT. Amino acids: CAWSGDRGPGGAFF.